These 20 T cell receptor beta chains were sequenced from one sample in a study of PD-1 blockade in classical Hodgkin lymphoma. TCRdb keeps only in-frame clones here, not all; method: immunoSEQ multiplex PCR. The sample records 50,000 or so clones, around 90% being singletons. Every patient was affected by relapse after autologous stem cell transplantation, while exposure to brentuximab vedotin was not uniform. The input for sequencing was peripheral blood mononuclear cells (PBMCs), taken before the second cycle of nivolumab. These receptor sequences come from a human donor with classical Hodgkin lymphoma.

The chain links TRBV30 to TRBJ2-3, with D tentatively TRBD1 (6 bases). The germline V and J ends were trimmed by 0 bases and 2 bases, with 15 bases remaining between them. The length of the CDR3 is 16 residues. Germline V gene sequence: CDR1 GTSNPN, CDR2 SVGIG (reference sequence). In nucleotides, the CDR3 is TGTGCCTGGAGTGTCTTAGACAGGAGGAACACAGATACGCAGTATTTT. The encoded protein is CAWSVLDRRNTDTQYF.

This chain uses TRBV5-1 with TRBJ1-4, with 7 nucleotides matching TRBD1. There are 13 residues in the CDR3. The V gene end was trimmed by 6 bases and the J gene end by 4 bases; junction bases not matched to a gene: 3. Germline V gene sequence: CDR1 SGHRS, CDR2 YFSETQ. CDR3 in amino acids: CASNRGFNEKLFF. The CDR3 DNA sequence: TGCGCCAGCAACAGGGGCTTTAATGAAAAACTGTTTTTT.

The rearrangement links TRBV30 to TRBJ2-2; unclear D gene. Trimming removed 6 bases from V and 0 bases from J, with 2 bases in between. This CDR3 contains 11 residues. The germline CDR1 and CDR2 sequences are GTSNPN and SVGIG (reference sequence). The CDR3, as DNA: TGTGCCTGTCCGAACACCGGGGAGCTGTTTTTT. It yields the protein CACPNTGELFF.

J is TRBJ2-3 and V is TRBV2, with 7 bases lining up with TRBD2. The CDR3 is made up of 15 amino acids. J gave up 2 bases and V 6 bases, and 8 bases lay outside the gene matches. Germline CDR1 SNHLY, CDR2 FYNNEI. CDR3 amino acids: CASSPPGLITDTQYF. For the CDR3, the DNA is TGTGCCAGCAGCCCCCCGGGACTAATCACAGATACGCAGTATTTT.

CDR3 bases: TGTGCCAGCAGCCGAAGACAGGACACTGAAGCTTTCTTT. Encoded protein: CASSRRQDTEAFF. The chain joins TRBV6-6 to TRBJ1-1, with D perhaps TRBD1 (6 bases). Germline loops: CDR1 MNHNY, CDR2 SVGAGI (reference sequence). The CDR3 extends over 13 amino acids. V was cut by 6 bases and J by 3 bases, with 11 bases left in between.

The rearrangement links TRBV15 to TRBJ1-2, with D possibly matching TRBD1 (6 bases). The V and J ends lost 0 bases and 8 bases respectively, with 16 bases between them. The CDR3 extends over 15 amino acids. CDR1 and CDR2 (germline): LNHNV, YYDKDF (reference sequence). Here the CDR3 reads CATSRELTGLGGYTF. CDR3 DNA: TGTGCCACCAGCAGAGAGTTAACAGGGCTTGGAGGCTACACCTTC.

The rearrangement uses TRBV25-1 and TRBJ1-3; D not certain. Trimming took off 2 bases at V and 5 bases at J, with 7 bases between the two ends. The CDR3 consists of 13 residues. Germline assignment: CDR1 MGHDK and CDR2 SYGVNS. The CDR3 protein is CASSEASRNTIYF. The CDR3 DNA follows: TGTGCCAGCAGTGAAGCTTCGCGAAACACCATATATTTT. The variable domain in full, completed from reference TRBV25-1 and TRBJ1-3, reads EADIYQTPRYLVIGTGKKITLECSQTMGHDKMYWYQQDPGMELHLIHYSYGVNSTEKGDLSSESTVSRIRTEHFPLTLESARPSHTSQYLCASSEASRNTIYFGEGSWLTVV.

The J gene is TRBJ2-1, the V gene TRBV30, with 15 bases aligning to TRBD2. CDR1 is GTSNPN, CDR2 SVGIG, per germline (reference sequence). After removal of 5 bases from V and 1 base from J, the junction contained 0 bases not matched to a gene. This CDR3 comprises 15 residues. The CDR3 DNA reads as TGTGCCTGGGGACTAGCGGGGGGGTCCTACAATGAGCAGTTCTTC. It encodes CAWGLAGGSYNEQFF.

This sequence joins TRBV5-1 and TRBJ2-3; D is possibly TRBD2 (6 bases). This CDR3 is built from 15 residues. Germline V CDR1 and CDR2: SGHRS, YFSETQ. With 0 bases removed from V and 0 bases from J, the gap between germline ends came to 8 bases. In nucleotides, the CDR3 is TGCGCCAGCAGCTTGGTAGGGACTAGCACAGATACGCAGTATTTT. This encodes CASSLVGTSTDTQYF.

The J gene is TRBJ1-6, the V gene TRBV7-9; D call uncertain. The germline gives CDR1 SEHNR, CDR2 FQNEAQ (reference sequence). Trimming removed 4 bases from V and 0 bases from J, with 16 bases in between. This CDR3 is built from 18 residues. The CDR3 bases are TGTGCCAGCAGCTCCTACCTCGGGTCAGGCTCCTATAATTCACCCCTCCACTTT. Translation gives CASSSYLGSGSYNSPLHF.

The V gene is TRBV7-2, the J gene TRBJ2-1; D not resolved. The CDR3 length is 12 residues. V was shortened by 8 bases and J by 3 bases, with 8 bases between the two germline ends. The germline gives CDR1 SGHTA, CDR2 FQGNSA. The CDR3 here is CASFVYYNEQFF. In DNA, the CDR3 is TGTGCCAGCTTCGTATACTACAATGAGCAGTTCTTC. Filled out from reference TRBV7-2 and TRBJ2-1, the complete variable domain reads GAGVSQSPSNKVTEKGKDVELRCDPISGHTALYWYRQSLGQGLEFLIYFQGNSAPDKSGLPSDRFSAERTGGSVSTLTIQRTQQEDSAVYLCASFVYYNEQFFGPGTRLTVL.

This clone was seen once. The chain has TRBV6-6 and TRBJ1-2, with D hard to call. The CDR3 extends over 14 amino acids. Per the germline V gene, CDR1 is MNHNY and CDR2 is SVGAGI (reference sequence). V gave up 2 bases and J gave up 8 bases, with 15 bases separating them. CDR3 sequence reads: CASSYDLLRAGYTF. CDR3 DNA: TGTGCCAGCAGTTACGATCTTCTGAGGGCGGGCTACACCTTC.

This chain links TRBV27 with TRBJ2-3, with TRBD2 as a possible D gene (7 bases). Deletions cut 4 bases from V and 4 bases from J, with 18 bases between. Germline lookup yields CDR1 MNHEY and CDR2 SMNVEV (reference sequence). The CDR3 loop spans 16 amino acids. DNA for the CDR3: TGTGCCAGCAGTTCGCTCGTGGGGGGGGCGGCAGATACGCAGTATTTT. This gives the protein CASSSLVGGAADTQYF.

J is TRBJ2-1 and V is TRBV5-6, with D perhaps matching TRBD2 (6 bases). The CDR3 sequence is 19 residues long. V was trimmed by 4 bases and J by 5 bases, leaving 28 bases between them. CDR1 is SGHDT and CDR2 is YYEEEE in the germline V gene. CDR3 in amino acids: CASSPLLAVLDGQNNEQFF. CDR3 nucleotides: TGTGCCAGCAGCCCATTATTAGCGGTACTAGACGGTCAAAACAATGAGCAGTTCTTC.

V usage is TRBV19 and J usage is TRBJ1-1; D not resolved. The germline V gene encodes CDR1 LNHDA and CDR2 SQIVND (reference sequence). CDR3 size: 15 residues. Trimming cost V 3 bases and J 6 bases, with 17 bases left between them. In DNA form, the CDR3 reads TGTGCCAGTAGTATGGGTATAACCGCCCCAGCTGAAGCTTTCTTT. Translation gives CASSMGITAPAEAFF.

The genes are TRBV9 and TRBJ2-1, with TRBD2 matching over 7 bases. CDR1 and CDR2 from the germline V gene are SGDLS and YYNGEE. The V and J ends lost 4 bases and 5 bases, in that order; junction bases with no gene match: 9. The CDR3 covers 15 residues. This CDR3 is CASSPKAGRDNEQFF. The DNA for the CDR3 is TGTGCCAGCAGCCCTAAAGCGGGACGTGACAATGAGCAGTTCTTC. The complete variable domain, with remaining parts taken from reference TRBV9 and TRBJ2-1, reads DSGVTQTPKHLITATGQRVTLRCSPRSGDLSVYWYQQSLDQGLQFLIQYYNGEERAKGNILERFSAQQFPDLHSELNLSSLELGDSALYFCASSPKAGRDNEQFFGPGTRLTVL.

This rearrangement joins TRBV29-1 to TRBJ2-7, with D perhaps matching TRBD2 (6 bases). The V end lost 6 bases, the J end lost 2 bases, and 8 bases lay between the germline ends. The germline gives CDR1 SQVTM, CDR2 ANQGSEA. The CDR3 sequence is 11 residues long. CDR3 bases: TGCAGCGTGACTAGTCCCTACGAGCAGTACTTC. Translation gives CSVTSPYEQYF.

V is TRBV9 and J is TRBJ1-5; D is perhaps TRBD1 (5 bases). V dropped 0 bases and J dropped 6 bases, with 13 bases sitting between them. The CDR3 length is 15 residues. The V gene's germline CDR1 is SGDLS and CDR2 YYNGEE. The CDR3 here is CASSVGPSGLQPQHF. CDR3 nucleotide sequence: TGTGCCAGCAGCGTAGGTCCCTCAGGGCTTCAGCCCCAGCATTTT.

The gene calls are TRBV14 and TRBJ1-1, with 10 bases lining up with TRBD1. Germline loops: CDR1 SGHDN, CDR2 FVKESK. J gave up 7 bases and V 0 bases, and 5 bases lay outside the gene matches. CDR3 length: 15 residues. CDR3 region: CASSQEWRTGGEAFF. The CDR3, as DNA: TGTGCCAGCAGCCAAGAGTGGAGGACAGGGGGTGAAGCTTTCTTT.

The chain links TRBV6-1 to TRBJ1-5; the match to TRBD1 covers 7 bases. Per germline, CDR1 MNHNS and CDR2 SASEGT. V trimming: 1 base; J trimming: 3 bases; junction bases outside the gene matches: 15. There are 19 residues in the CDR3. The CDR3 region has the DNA TGTGCCAGCAGTGAAGAAGGAACATACGGGACAGTTCACAATCAGCCCCAGCATTTT. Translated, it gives CASSEEGTYGTVHNQPQHF.